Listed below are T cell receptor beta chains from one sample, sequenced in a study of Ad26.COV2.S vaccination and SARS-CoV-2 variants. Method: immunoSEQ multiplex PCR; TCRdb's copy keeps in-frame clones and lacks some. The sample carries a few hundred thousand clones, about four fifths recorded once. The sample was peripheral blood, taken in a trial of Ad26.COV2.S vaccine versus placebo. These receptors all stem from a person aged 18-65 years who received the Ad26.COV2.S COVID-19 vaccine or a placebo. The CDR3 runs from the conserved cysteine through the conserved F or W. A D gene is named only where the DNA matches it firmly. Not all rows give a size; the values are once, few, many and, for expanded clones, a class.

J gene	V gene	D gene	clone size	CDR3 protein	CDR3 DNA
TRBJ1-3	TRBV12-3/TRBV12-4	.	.	CASSLGGNTIYF	TGTGCCAGCAGTTTGGGAGGAAACACCATATATTTT
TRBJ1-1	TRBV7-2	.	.	CASSSSLGWKSAEAFF	TGTGCCAGCAGCTCCTCGCTTGGGTGGAAAAGCGCTGAAGCTTTCTTT
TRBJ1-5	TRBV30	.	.	CAWSLQHQPQHF	TGTGCCTGGAGCCTACAGCATCAGCCCCAGCATTTT
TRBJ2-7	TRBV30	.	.	CAWTQGGAPLEQYF	TGTGCCTGGACACAGGGGGGGGCGCCGCTCGAGCAGTACTTC
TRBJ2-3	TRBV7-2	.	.	CASSSGLEAQYF	TGTGCCAGCAGTTCAGGGTTGGAGGCGCAGTATTTT
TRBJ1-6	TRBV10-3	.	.	CAITGLTNSPLHF	TGTGCCATCACGGGACTGACCAATTCACCCCTCCACTTT
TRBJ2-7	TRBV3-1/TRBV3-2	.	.	CASSQGRTYEQYF	TGTGCCAGCAGCCAGGGCAGAACCTACGAGCAGTACTTC
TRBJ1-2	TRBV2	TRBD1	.	CATEVRDRASGYTF	TGTGCCACCGAAGTCCGGGACAGGGCATCGGGCTACACCTTC
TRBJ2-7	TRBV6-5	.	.	CASSDSIGDEQYF	TGTGCCAGTTCGGACAGCATCGGGGACGAGCAGTACTTC
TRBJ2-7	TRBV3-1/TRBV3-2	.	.	CASSRGHSSGSEQYF	TGTGCCAGCAGCCGCGGACACTCTTCAGGGAGCGAGCAGTACTTC
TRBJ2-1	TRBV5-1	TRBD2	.	CASGRLAGGTPYNEQFF	TGCGCCAGCGGCAGACTAGCGGGGGGGACCCCCTACAATGAGCAGTTCTTC
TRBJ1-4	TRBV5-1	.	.	CASSLGTGDEKLFF	TGCGCCAGCAGCTTGGGTACCGGGGATGAAAAACTGTTTTTT
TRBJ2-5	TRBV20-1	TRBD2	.	CSASRQGGATQYF	TGCAGTGCTAGTCGGCAGGGAGGGGCGACCCAGTACTTC
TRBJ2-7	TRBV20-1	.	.	CSARSGYEQYF	TGCAGTGCTAGATCCGGCTACGAGCAGTACTTC
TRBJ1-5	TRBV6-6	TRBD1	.	CASTSQGGNQPQHF	TGTGCCAGCACTTCGCAGGGGGGGAATCAGCCCCAGCATTTT
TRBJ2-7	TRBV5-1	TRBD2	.	CASSDGTSESDEQYF	TGCGCCAGCAGCGACGGGACTAGTGAGTCGGACGAGCAGTACTTC
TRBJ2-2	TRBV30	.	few	CAWSSGVDTGELFF	TGTGCCTGGTCTTCGGGAGTAGACACCGGGGAGCTGTTTTTT
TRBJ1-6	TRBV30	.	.	CAWSVLGGSSPLHF	TGTGCCTGGAGTGTACTCGGGGGTAGTTCACCCCTCCACTTT
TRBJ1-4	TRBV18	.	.	CASSPSRGAYEKLFF	TGTGCCAGCTCCCCCAGTAGGGGGGCATATGAAAAACTGTTTTTT
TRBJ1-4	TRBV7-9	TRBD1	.	CASSRGQGLTNEKLFF	TGTGCCAGCAGCCGCGGACAGGGTCTCACTAATGAAAAACTGTTTTTT
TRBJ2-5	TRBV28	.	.	CASRGRNQETQYF	TGTGCCAGCAGGGGCAGGAACCAAGAGACCCAGTACTTC
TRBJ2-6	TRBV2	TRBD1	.	CAGQGLTNVLTF	TGTGCCGGACAGGGTTTGACCAACGTCCTGACTTTC
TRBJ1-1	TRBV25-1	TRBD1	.	CASSEWKGANTEAFF	TGTGCCAGCAGTGAATGGAAGGGGGCGAACACTGAAGCTTTCTTT
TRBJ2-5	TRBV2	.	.	CASSAFRGETQYF	TGTGCCAGCAGTGCTTTTAGGGGGGAGACCCAGTACTTC
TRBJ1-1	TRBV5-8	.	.	CASSSDIATNTEAFF	TGTGCCAGCAGCTCCGACATCGCTACCAACACTGAAGCTTTCTTT
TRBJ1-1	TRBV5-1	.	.	CASSLGRQRNTEAFF	TGCGCCAGCAGCTTGGGGAGGCAGCGGAACACTGAAGCTTTCTTT
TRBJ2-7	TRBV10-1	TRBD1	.	CASSGQGASYEQYF	TGCGCCAGCAGTGGGCAGGGGGCCTCCTACGAGCAGTACTTC
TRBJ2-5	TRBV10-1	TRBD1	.	CASSGGPGTGPGQETQYF	TGCGCCAGCAGTGGGGGCCCCGGGACAGGCCCCGGTCAAGAGACCCAGTACTTC
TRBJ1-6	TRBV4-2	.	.	CASSQATPGTVNSPLHF	TGTGCCAGCAGCCAAGCAACGCCCGGGACGGTGAATTCACCCCTCCACTTT
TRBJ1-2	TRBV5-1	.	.	CASSLAATESYGYTF	TGCGCCAGCAGCTTGGCCGCGACAGAGAGCTATGGCTACACCTTC
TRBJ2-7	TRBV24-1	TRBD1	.	CAGSKDRGRWVGINYEQYF	TGTGCCGGCTCAAAGGACAGGGGGCGATGGGTAGGGATTAACTACGAGCAGTACTTC
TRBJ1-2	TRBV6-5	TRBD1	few	CASSWDRGYYGYTF	TGTGCCAGCAGCTGGGACAGGGGTTACTATGGCTACACCTTC
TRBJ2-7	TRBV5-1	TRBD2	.	CASSPHAGVSYEQYF	TGCGCCAGCAGCCCCCATGCGGGAGTTAGTTACGAGCAGTACTTC
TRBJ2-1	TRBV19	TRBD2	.	CASSIPPGGNEQFF	TGTGCCAGTAGTATTCCACCGGGGGGAAATGAGCAGTTCTTC
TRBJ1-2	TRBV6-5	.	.	CATANRAKGDHTF	TGTGCCACCGCCAACCGGGCCAAGGGGGACCACACCTTC
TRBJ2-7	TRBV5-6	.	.	CASSLDREGGEQYF	TGTGCCAGCAGCTTAGACAGGGAGGGCGGCGAGCAGTACTTC